The 20 T cell receptor beta chains in this list originate from one sample, sequenced in a study of blood T cell repertoires in COVID-19. Assay: immunoSEQ multiplex PCR; the TCRdb copy retains only in-frame clones and omits some. The table lists 55,000 to 65,000 clones, 87% of them singletons. Material for sequencing was peripheral blood. The receptors stem from a man aged 60 to 75 with active or convalescent COVID-19.

This chain links TRBV5-1 with TRBJ2-4; 7 bases are shared with TRBD1. The CDR3 is 14 amino acids. V was clipped by 1 base and J by 6 bases; unmatched bases: 4. The germline gives CDR1 SGHRS, CDR2 YFSETQ. The CDR3 bases are TGCGCCAGCAGCTTGACGGCAGGGGGAAACATTCAGTACTTC. It yields the protein CASSLTAGGNIQYF.

This chain connects TRBV14 to TRBJ2-3, with 10 positions matching TRBD1. This CDR3 is 16 amino acids long. CDR1 is SGHDN, CDR2 FVKESK, per germline. J lost 4 bases, V lost 4 bases, and 8 bases had no gene match. CDR3 loop: CASSPWTGGSADTQYF. The CDR3 nucleotides read TGTGCCAGCAGCCCTTGGACAGGGGGTAGTGCAGATACGCAGTATTTT.

The CDR3 sequence is CASSVTRGGANYGYTF. DNA for the CDR3: TGCGCCAGCAGTGTTACCCGGGGGGGGGCGAACTATGGCTACACCTTC. The V and J genes are TRBV10-2 and TRBJ1-2, with D possibly matching TRBD1 (6 bases). This CDR3 is 16 amino acids long. The V gene's germline CDR1 is WSHSY and CDR2 SAAADI. The germline V and J ends were trimmed by 4 bases and 2 bases, with 17 bases remaining between them.

This clone turned up a few times. The rearrangement joins TRBV27 to TRBJ2-7; the D gene is possibly TRBD1 (6 bases). V was trimmed by 10 bases and J by 7 bases, leaving 23 bases between them. This CDR3 has 14 amino acids. CDR1 MNHEY and CDR2 SMNVEV come from the germline V gene (reference sequence). CDR3 in amino acids: CATLSSRAQGEQYF. CDR3 DNA sequence: TGTGCCACCTTGTCTAGCAGGGCCCAGGGGGAGCAGTACTTC.

The chain has TRBV3-1 (or the pseudogene TRBV3-2) and TRBJ2-5, with 12 positions matching TRBD2. The trim removed 2 bases at V and 6 bases at J, leaving 7 bases unmatched. The germline V gene encodes CDR1 LGHDT and CDR2 YNNKEL (reference sequence). The CDR3 spans 16 residues. This CDR3 is CASSQQLAGGLKTQYF. CDR3 DNA sequence: TGTGCCAGCAGCCAACAACTAGCGGGAGGATTAAAGACCCAGTACTTC.

In this sample, this clone turned up a few times. V gene TRBV2 combines with J gene TRBJ2-3, with TRBD2 matching 8 bases. In germline, CDR1 is SNHLY, CDR2 FYNNEI. With V trimmed by 6 bases and J by 5 bases, 10 bases remained unmatched. CDR3 length equals 15 residues. Written as DNA, the CDR3 is TGTGCCAGCAGCCCCGGACTAGCTATCGGAGATACGCAGTATTTT. Its protein is CASSPGLAIGDTQYF.

This chain links TRBV11-2 with TRBJ1-4, with D possibly TRBD1 on 6 matching bases. The CDR3 runs to 16 residues. Germline assignment: CDR1 SGHAT and CDR2 FQNNGV. Trimming took 5 bases from V and 7 from J, leaving 20 bases between them. In DNA form, the CDR3 reads TGTGCCAGCAGCAAACCCCCACAGGGTCCTGGTGAAAAACTGTTTTTT. This gives the protein CASSKPPQGPGEKLFF. The entire variable domain, with the rest obtained from reference TRBV11-2 and TRBJ1-4, is as follows: EAGVAQSPRYKIIEKRQSVAFWCNPISGHATLYWYQQILGQGPKLLIQFQNNGVVDDSQLPKDRFSAERLKGVDSTLKIQPAKLEDSAVYLCASSKPPQGPGEKLFFGSGTQLSVL.

This clone was observed a single time. The V and J genes are TRBV7-2 and TRBJ2-1, with a weak D call TRBD2 (6 bases). V lost 0 bases and J lost 2, with 8 bases in between. Germline V gene data show CDR1 as SGHTA and CDR2 as FQGNSA. There are 15 residues in the CDR3. The CDR3 reads CASSLAPGAYNEQFF. CDR3 in DNA: TGTGCCAGCAGCTTAGCGCCGGGAGCCTACAATGAGCAGTTCTTC.

The chain combines TRBV10-1 with TRBJ2-7; a possible D gene is TRBD2 (5 bases). The CDR3 totals 13 residues. CDR1 WNHNN and CDR2 SYGVQD come from the germline V gene (reference sequence). V lost 4 bases and J lost 1, with 8 bases in between. CDR3 amino acids: CASSGGSSYEQYF. The DNA for the CDR3 is TGCGCCAGCAGTGGAGGGTCTTCCTACGAGCAGTACTTC.

As to this clone: This same CDR3 is encoded by further DNA sequences in the sample. The chain joins TRBV10-3 to TRBJ1-1; 7 nucleotides match TRBD1. In germline, CDR1 is ENHRY, CDR2 SYGVKD. The CDR3 totals 15 residues. J gave up 0 bases and V 3 bases, and 4 bases lay outside the gene matches. The CDR3 region is CAISDRTGMNTEAFF. CDR3 nucleotide sequence: TGTGCCATCAGTGATCGGACAGGAATGAACACTGAAGCTTTCTTT.

This chain joins TRBV18 and TRBJ1-5; D perhaps matches TRBD1 (5 bases). The CDR3 is 17 residues long. Trimming stripped 3 bases from V and 0 bases from J, with 15 bases between. Germline V gene lookup returns CDR1 KGHSH and CDR2 LQKENI. The CDR3 region has the DNA TGTGCCAGCTCACCGTCGACAGTGCCTAATAGCAATCAGCCCCAGCATTTT. Its protein is CASSPSTVPNSNQPQHF.

The chain joins TRBV18 to TRBJ1-2; possibly TRBD1 for D (5 bases). CDR1 is KGHSH and CDR2 is LQKENI in the germline V gene. The CDR3 covers 16 residues. The V gene lost 2 bases and the J gene lost 4 bases, with 17 bases spanning the gap. In DNA, the CDR3 is TGTGCCAGCTCACCATTAGAGGCCCAGGGTACCTATGGCTACACCTTC. Translation: CASSPLEAQGTYGYTF.

J is TRBJ2-7 and V is TRBV15; 11 nucleotides agree with TRBD1. V lost 8 bases, J lost 4 bases, and 4 bases stayed unmatched. CDR3 size: 13 residues. The germline V gene encodes CDR1 LNHNV and CDR2 YYDKDF (reference sequence). The CDR3, as DNA: TGTGCCACCCAGGACAGGGGGCTATACGAGCAGTACTTC. It is translated as CATQDRGLYEQYF. Full variable domain (remainder filled in from reference TRBV15 and TRBJ2-7): DAMVIQNPRYQVTQFGKPVTLSCSQTLNHNVMYWYQQKSSQAPKLLFHYYDKDFNNEADTPDNFQSRRPNTSFCFLDIRSPGLGDTAMYLCATQDRGLYEQYFGPGTRLTVT.

The CDR3 spells CASSPRQGARGELFF. The DNA for the CDR3 is TGTGCCAGCAGCCCACGCCAGGGGGCGCGCGGGGAGCTGTTTTTT. The chain combines TRBV5-8 with TRBJ2-2, with 8 positions matching TRBD1. The V and J ends lost 4 bases and 7 bases, in that order; junction bases with no gene match: 9. The CDR3 sequence is 15 residues long. Per germline, CDR1 SGHTS and CDR2 YDEGEE.

The chain combines TRBV6-5 with TRBJ1-3; unclear D gene. The V end was cut by 2 bases, the J end by 0 bases, with 11 bases between. Germline V CDR1 and CDR2: MNHEY, SVGAGI. The CDR3 has 16 residues. CDR3 residues: CASSYGPPSSGNTIYF. As DNA, the CDR3 is TGTGCCAGCAGTTACGGGCCTCCGAGCTCTGGAAACACCATATATTTT.

V gene TRBV12-5 combines with J gene TRBJ2-1; TRBD1 matches at 7 bases. V lost 5 bases, J lost 10 bases, and 5 bases stayed unmatched. Looked up from germline, CDR1 is LGHNT and CDR2 is FRNRAP. CDR3 length equals 12 residues. CDR3 loop: CASGPGTDEQFF. The CDR3 nucleotides are TGTGCTAGTGGTCCTGGGACAGACGAGCAGTTCTTC. The full variable domain, with the rest looked up from reference TRBV12-5 and TRBJ2-1, is DARVTQTPRHKVTEMGQEVTMRCQPILGHNTVFWYRQTMMQGLELLAYFRNRAPLDDSGMPKDRFSAEMPDATLATLKIQPSEPRDSAVYFCASGPGTDEQFFGPGTRLTVL.

Only one count was recorded for this clone. The chain is built from TRBV5-6 and TRBJ1-1; D remains unclear. Germline V gene sequence: CDR1 SGHDT, CDR2 YYEEEE. The CDR3 runs to 13 residues. Trimming left V 1 base short and J 14 bases short, with 18 bases between. CDR3: CASSLHLGTATFF. Here the CDR3 DNA reads TGTGCCAGCAGCTTGCACCTTGGAACAGCCACCTTCTTT.

This clone was detected a few times. In DNA, the CDR3 is TGCGCCAGCAGCCCCTCACAGGGGGTGGATGAGCAGTTCTTC. Translated: CASSPSQGVDEQFF. V usage is TRBV4-3 and J usage is TRBJ2-1, with 8 bases fitting TRBD1. Germline loops: CDR1 LGHNA, CDR2 YSLEER. The CDR3 has 14 amino acids. The junction had 7 bases not matched to a gene; V was cut back by 4 bases and J by 8 bases.

V gene TRBV6-5 combines with J gene TRBJ2-3, with D perhaps matching TRBD2 (5 bases). V was shortened by 3 bases and J by 3 bases, with 13 bases between the two germline ends. The germline gives CDR1 MNHEY, CDR2 SVGAGI. The CDR3 sequence is 15 residues long. CDR3 nucleotide sequence: TGTGCCAGCAGTTATGATGGCAGGAGGACAGATACGCAGTATTTT. This translates into CASSYDGRRTDTQYF.

This clone was found a few times. The genes are TRBV29-1 and TRBJ2-3; possible D gene TRBD2, 7 bases. The CDR3 runs to 15 residues. Trimming removed 6 bases from V and 0 bases from J, with 16 bases in between. Germline V gives CDR1 SQVTM, CDR2 ANQGSEA. The CDR3: CSVEGGAISTDTQYF. Here the CDR3 DNA reads TGCAGCGTCGAGGGGGGGGCTATTAGCACAGATACGCAGTATTTT.